Below, 19 T cell receptor beta chains from the same sample are listed, as sequenced in a study of OX40 agonist ivuxolimab in advanced cancers. The library was built by means of the immunoSEQ multiplex PCR assay. The source is immuneACCESS, and TCRdb retained only in-frame sequences with V and J called. Part of the clones is not carried over; for the studies checked, unresolved V genes explain less than half of this, and the remainder is unexplained. The sample contains about 49,000 clones, about 76% of them found a single time. Almost 6.5% of the sample comes from the top ten. Source: CD4+ or CD8+ T cells sorted from blood, taken in a trial of the OX40 agonist ivuxolimab. The receptors shown here come from an adult with an advanced solid tumor such as melanoma, head and neck, liver or kidney cancer.

The chain carries TRBV7-2 and TRBJ1-4; no reliable D call. The germline V and J ends were trimmed by 5 bases and 8 bases, with 21 bases remaining between them. The length of the CDR3 is 16 residues. Germline V lookup: CDR1 SGHTA, CDR2 FQGNSA. CDR3 region: CASSHPPGDGGEKLFF. CDR3 in DNA: TGTGCCAGCAGCCACCCCCCCGGGGATGGTGGGGAAAAACTGTTTTTT.

The V and J genes are TRBV28 and TRBJ2-6; D unresolved. Germline V lookup: CDR1 MDHEN, CDR2 SYDVKM. CDR3 length: 13 amino acids. V shed 2 bases and J shed 4 bases, with 3 bases lying between them. CDR3 region: CASSLAGANVLTF. The CDR3 DNA reads TGTGCCAGCAGTTTAGCGGGGGCCAACGTCCTGACTTTC.

The chain joins TRBV28 to TRBJ1-5; tentatively, D is TRBD1 (6 bases). Trimming removed 3 bases from V and 7 bases from J, with 16 bases in between. CDR1 is MDHEN, CDR2 SYDVKM, per germline. This CDR3 spans 15 amino acids. The CDR3 nucleotides read TGTGCCAGCAGTTTCCTACAGGGAGAAGGACAGCCCCAGCATTTT. This sequence encodes CASSFLQGEGQPQHF.

V and J are TRBV5-4 and TRBJ1-1; D may be TRBD1 (5 bases). Germline V gene sequence: CDR1 SGHNT, CDR2 YYREEE (reference sequence). This CDR3 is 14 amino acids long. V lost 3 bases and J lost 3, with 12 bases in between. CDR3 coding DNA: TGTGCCAGCAGCTGGGGTCAGGGCTACACTGAAGCTTTCTTT. Encoded protein: CASSWGQGYTEAFF.

This clone has just a few counts. The rearrangement uses TRBV2 and TRBJ1-5, with D hard to call. V shed 6 bases and J shed 4 bases, with 7 bases lying between them. The CDR3 runs to 12 residues. Germline-derived CDR1 and CDR2 are SNHLY and FYNNEI. As DNA, the CDR3 is TGTGCCAGCAGGGAGATAAATCAGCCCCAGCATTTT. Amino acid sequence: CASREINQPQHF.

This clone was observed once. V is TRBV7-6 and J is TRBJ1-1; D is unresolved. The germline V gene encodes CDR1 SGHVS and CDR2 FNYEAQ. The germline V and J ends were trimmed by 1 base and 1 base, with 4 bases remaining between them. The length of the CDR3 is 13 residues. The CDR3 region is CASSLGQNTEAFF. The CDR3, as DNA: TGTGCCAGCAGCTTAGGACAGAACACTGAAGCTTTCTTT.

V gene TRBV19 combines with J gene TRBJ1-4, with D perhaps matching TRBD1 (6 bases). V lost 5 bases to trimming and J lost 7 bases, with 20 bases between them. Germline V CDR1 and CDR2: LNHDA, SQIVND (reference sequence). The CDR3 is 16 amino acids. The CDR3 sequence: CASSPLPGGLFEKLFF. The DNA for the CDR3 is TGTGCCAGTAGTCCCCTCCCTGGGGGGCTTTTTGAAAAACTGTTTTTT.

This clone was seen more than once but under ten times. The rearrangement joins TRBV27 to TRBJ1-1; the D is unclear. Trimming shortened V by 5 bases and J by 4 bases, and 17 bases separated the two germline ends. The CDR3 is 15 residues long. The V gene's germline CDR1 is MNHEY and CDR2 SMNVEV (reference sequence). The CDR3 region has the DNA TGTGCCAGCAGTCCCGGGAGCGGGTGGGCCACTGAAGCTTTCTTT. Translated: CASSPGSGWATEAFF.

This chain links TRBV11-2 with TRBJ2-1, with TRBD2 matching 7 bases. Germline-derived CDR1 and CDR2 are SGHAT and FQNNGV. This CDR3 region has 15 residues. The V and J ends lost 5 bases and 8 bases, in that order; junction bases with no gene match: 12. The CDR3 sequence: CASSGEGRAYYEQFF. CDR3 nucleotide sequence: TGTGCCAGCAGCGGGGAGGGGAGGGCCTATTATGAGCAGTTCTTC. The full variable domain, in which reference TRBV11-2 and TRBJ2-1 provide the parts outside the CDR3, is EAGVAQSPRYKIIEKRQSVAFWCNPISGHATLYWYQQILGQGPKLLIQFQNNGVVDDSQLPKDRFSAERLKGVDSTLKIQPAKLEDSAVYLCASSGEGRAYYEQFFGPGTRLTVL.

V gene TRBV6-1 combines with J gene TRBJ1-2, with a tentative D call TRBD1 (5 bases). V shed 11 bases and J shed 6 bases, with 19 bases lying between them. CDR3 length equals 13 residues. Germline-derived CDR1 and CDR2 are MNHNS and SASEGT. This CDR3 reads CAVPGTKLDGYTF. For the CDR3, the DNA is TGTGCCGTTCCCGGGACCAAACTAGATGGCTACACCTTC.

The rearrangement uses TRBV13 and TRBJ2-7, with D perhaps TRBD1 (6 bases). CDR3 length: 12 residues. Germline CDR1 and CDR2: PRHDT and FYEKMQ (reference sequence). V was clipped by 5 bases and J by 8 bases, with 13 bases between them. The CDR3, as DNA: TGTGCCAGCAGCCTTGGACAGTCCCAGCAGTACTTC. Translation gives CASSLGQSQQYF. The full variable domain, its missing parts supplied by reference TRBV13 and TRBJ2-7, is AAGVIQSPRHLIKEKRETATLKCYPIPRHDTVYWYQQGPGQDPQFLISFYEKMQSDKGSIPDRFSAQQFSDYHSELNMSSLELGDSALYFCASSLGQSQQYFGPGTRLTVT.

This clone was seen more than once but under ten times. CDR3 loop: CASSLPLVWTGSQETQYF. The CDR3 DNA reads TGTGCCAGCAGCTTACCCCTTGTTTGGACAGGATCGCAAGAGACCCAGTACTTC. The rearrangement uses TRBV5-6 and TRBJ2-5; 7 positions agree with TRBD1. The V and J ends lost 2 bases and 2 bases, in that order; junction bases with no gene match: 15. CDR3 size: 18 residues. From germline, CDR1 is SGHDT and CDR2 YYEEEE.

This chain uses TRBV2 with TRBJ2-3; perhaps TRBD2 as D (6 bases). The CDR3 contains 17 residues. Trimming left V 4 bases short and J 2 bases short, with 19 bases between. Germline lookup yields CDR1 SNHLY and CDR2 FYNNEI. The CDR3 sequence: CASSASFRDSTTDTQYF. Here the CDR3 DNA reads TGTGCCAGCAGTGCCAGTTTTAGGGACTCTACCACAGATACGCAGTATTTT.

The chain is built from TRBV7-6 and TRBJ2-5; 13 bases line up with TRBD2. There are 18 residues in the CDR3. The J segment lost 0 bases and the V segment lost 4 bases, leaving 8 bases of the junction unmatched. CDR1 SGHVS and CDR2 FNYEAQ come from the germline V gene. CDR3 nucleotides: TGTGCCAGCAGCTCGGGACTAGCGGGATACAGTCACCAAGAGACCCAGTACTTC. Protein product: CASSSGLAGYSHQETQYF.

The genes are TRBV27 and TRBJ2-7, with D perhaps given as TRBD1 or TRBD2 (5 bases each). This CDR3 region has 12 residues. CDR1 is MNHEY and CDR2 is SMNVEV in the germline V gene (reference sequence). V lost 2 bases and J lost 4, with 6 bases in between. The CDR3 reads CASSLGGYEQYF. CDR3 nucleotide sequence: TGTGCCAGCAGTTTAGGGGGATACGAGCAGTACTTC.

The chain is built from TRBV29-1 and TRBJ2-3; no clear D. Trimming cost V 6 bases and J 1 base, with 5 bases left between them. This CDR3 is built from 11 residues. Germline CDR1 and CDR2: SQVTM and ANQGSEA. CDR3 DNA: TGCAGCGTGCAAGGCACAGATACGCAGTATTTT. This translates into CSVQGTDTQYF.

This rearrangement joins TRBV13 to TRBJ2-2; maybe TRBD1 (5 bases). The germline V gene has CDR1 PRHDT and CDR2 FYEKMQ (reference sequence). The length of the CDR3 is 13 residues. V shed 1 base and J shed 10 bases, with 10 bases lying between them. In DNA, the CDR3 is TGTGCCAGCAGCTTAGAGACAGAACCGGAGCTGTTTTTT. It specifies CASSLETEPELFF.

The chain uses TRBV9 and TRBJ2-3, with 13 bases identical to TRBD2. This CDR3 region has 16 residues. Germline V gene sequence: CDR1 SGDLS, CDR2 YYNGEE. V lost 4 bases and J lost 1; bases outside the gene matches: 3. The chain's CDR3 is CASSSGLAGGTDTQYF. The CDR3 DNA follows: TGTGCCAGCAGCTCCGGACTAGCGGGAGGCACAGATACGCAGTATTTT.

This clone was counted only a few times. At the DNA level, this CDR3 is encoded by other sequences in the same sample as well. The V and J genes are TRBV11-2 and TRBJ2-5; tentative D call: TRBD1 (5 bases). Germline V gene data show CDR1 as SGHAT and CDR2 as FQNNGV. V dropped 4 bases and J dropped 4 bases, with 16 bases sitting between them. The CDR3 has 15 residues. The CDR3 region has the DNA TGTGCCAGCAGCTCCCTTCAGGGCCGGGTAGAGACCCAGTACTTC. It specifies CASSSLQGRVETQYF.